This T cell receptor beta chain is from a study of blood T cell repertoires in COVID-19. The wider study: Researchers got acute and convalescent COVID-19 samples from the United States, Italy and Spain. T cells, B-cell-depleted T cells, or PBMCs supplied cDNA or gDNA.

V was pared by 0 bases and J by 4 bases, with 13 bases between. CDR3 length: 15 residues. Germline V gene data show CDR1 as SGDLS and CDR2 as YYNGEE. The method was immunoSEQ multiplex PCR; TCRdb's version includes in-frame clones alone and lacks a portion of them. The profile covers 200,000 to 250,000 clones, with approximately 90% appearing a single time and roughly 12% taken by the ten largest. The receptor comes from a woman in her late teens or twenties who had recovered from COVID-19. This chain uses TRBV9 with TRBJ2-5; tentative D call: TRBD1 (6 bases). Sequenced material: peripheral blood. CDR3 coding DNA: TGTGCCAGCAGCGTAGACGTTCAGGGGTCAGAGACCCAGTACTTC. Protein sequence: CASSVDVQGSETQYF.